This T cell receptor beta chain emerged from a study of OX40 agonist ivuxolimab in advanced cancers. Produced via immunoSEQ multiplex PCR; TCRdb's table is partial and in-frame only. Among around 64,000 clones listed, approximately 90% were seen once. Between the trimmed V and J ends, which lost 2 bases and 0 bases, there was a span of 7 bases. This CDR3 is built from 14 residues. The germline gives CDR1 MNHNS, CDR2 SASEGT. This chain links TRBV6-1 with TRBJ1-1; D may be TRBD1 (5 bases). The TCR comes from an adult with an advanced solid tumor such as melanoma, head and neck, liver or kidney cancer. The sample was CD4+ or CD8+ T cells sorted from blood, taken in a trial of the OX40 agonist ivuxolimab. The CDR3 DNA reads as TGTGCCAGCAGTGAATGGGGGATGAACACTGAAGCTTTCTTT. This sequence encodes CASSEWGMNTEAFF.